The present TCR beta chain was sequenced within a study of blood T cell repertoires in COVID-19. V gave up 4 bases and J gave up 3 bases, with 18 bases separating them. Germline CDR1 reads GTSNPN; CDR2 reads SVGIG (reference sequence). The length of the CDR3 is 15 residues. Generated by immunoSEQ multiplex PCR, the TCRdb table keeps only in-frame clones and is missing some. There are 220,000 or so clones in the sample; just under 85% occur only once, and about 1.3% lies in the top ten. Sequenced material: PBMCs or T cells enriched from blood (not recorded which). This clonotype was obtained from a woman aged 40 to 50 with acute COVID-19. The V call is TRBV30, the J call TRBJ1-2; D is possibly TRBD1 (5 bases). In nucleotides, the CDR3 is TGTGCCTGGAAAAGACAGTTTAAAATGGACTATGGCTACACCTTC. It encodes CAWKRQFKMDYGYTF.